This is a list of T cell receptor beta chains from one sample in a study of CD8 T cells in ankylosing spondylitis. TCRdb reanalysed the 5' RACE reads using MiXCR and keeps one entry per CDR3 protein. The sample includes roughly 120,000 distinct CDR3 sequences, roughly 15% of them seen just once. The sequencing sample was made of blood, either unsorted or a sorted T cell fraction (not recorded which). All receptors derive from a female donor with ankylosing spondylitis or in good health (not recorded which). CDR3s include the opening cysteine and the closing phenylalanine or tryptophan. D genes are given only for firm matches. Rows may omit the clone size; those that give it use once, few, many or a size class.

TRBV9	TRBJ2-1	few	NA	TGTGCCAGCAGCGTAAGGACAGCCTACAATGAGCAGTTCTTC	CASSVRTAYNEQFF
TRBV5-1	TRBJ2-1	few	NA	TGCGCCAGCAGCGAGACGGAATACAATGAGCAGTTCTTC	CASSETEYNEQFF
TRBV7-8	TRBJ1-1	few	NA	TGTGCCAGCAGCGGTACACCGAACACTGAAGCTTTCTTT	CASSGTPNTEAFF
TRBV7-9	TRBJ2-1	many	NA	TGTGCCAGCAGCTTCGGGTCGATTCGGGGTTACAATGAGCAGTTCTTC	CASSFGSIRGYNEQFF
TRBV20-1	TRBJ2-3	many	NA	TGCAGTGCTAGGGTAGCGGGCACAGATACGCAGTATTTT	CSARVAGTDTQYF
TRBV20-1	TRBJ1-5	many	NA	TGCAGTGCTAGCGGGAATCGCAATCAGCCCCAGCATTTT	CSASGNRNQPQHF
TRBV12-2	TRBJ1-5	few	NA	TGTGCAAGTCGCTTAGGGGGGGAAGGGAGCAATCAGCCCCAGCATTTT	CASRLGGEGSNQPQHF
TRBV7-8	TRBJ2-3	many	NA	TGTGCCAGCAACAGGGGGGGGGAAGATACGCAGTATTTT	CASNRGGEDTQYF
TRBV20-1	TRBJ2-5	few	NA	TGCAGTGCTAGAGTAGGATCAGGGCAAGAGACCCAGTACTTC	CSARVGSGQETQYF
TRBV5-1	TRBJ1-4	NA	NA	TGCGCCAGCAGCCTGGGGCACAGCGTTAATGAAAAACTGTTTTTT	CASSLGHSVNEKLFF
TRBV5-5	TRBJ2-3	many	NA	TGTGCCAGCAGCCTTAGTTCTAGCGCAGATACGCAGTATTTT	CASSLSSSADTQYF
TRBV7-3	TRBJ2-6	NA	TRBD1	TGTGCCAGCAGTTTACAGGGGTTTGGGGCCAACGGCCTGACTTTC	CASSLQGFGANGLTF
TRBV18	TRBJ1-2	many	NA	TGTGCCAGCTCACCACGGGTAGAAGTTAACTATGGCTACACCTTC	CASSPRVEVNYGYTF
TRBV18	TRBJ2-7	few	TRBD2	TGTGCCAGCTCACCAGGGACTAGCGGAATTTACGAGCAGTACTTC	CASSPGTSGIYEQYF
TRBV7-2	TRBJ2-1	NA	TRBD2	TGTGCCAGCAGCTTAGAACTAGCGGGATACAATGAGCAGTTCTTC	CASSLELAGYNEQFF
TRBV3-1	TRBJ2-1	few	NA	TGTGCCAGCAGCCCCGCCGGCGGGATCTTGAATGAGCAGTTCTTC	CASSPAGGILNEQFF
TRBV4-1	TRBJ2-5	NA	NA	TGCGCCAGCAGCCAAGTGGGTAGCGCGAGAGTGGAGACCCAGTACTTC	CASSQVGSARVETQYF
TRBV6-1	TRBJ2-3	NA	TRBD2	TGTGCCAGCGCGCGCGGGGGGACCGCAGATACGCAGTATTTT	CASARGGTADTQYF
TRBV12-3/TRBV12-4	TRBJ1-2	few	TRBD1	TGTGCCAGCAGTTTCACTCCACTGAACCACAGGGGAGCTAACTATGGCTACACCTTC	CASSFTPLNHRGANYGYTF
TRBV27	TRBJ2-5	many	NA	TGTGCCAGCAGTTCGGACCTCGGAGGGGAGACCCAGTACTTC	CASSSDLGGETQYF
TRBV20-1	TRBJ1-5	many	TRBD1	TGCAGTGCTAGACTTAAGGGGGCAAGTCAGCCCCAGCATTTT	CSARLKGASQPQHF
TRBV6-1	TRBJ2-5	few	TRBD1	TGTGCCAGCAGCCTTACAGGGGGCCAAGAGACCCAGTACTTC	CASSLTGGQETQYF
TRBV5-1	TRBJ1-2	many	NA	TGCGCCAGCAGCTTTCACGGAAGCTTCTATGGCTACACCTTC	CASSFHGSFYGYTF
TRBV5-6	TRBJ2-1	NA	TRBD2	TGTGCCAGCAGCTTGTTACGACTAGCGGGAGGGAATGAGCAGTTCTTC	CASSLLRLAGGNEQFF
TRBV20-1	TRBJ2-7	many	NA	TGCAGTGCTAGAGGGATAGGGAACTCCTACGAGCAGTACTTC	CSARGIGNSYEQYF